This is a list of T cell receptor beta chains from one sample in a study of cytomegalovirus exposure and HLA in healthy donors. The method was immunoSEQ multiplex PCR; TCRdb's version includes in-frame clones alone and lacks a portion of them. Of 150,000 to 200,000 clones in the sample, roughly 82% were seen once. Material: PBMCs. The receptors originated from a woman under 30 in good health and CMV-seronegative. Both conserved end residues are trimmed from each CDR3. The order of the fields is J gene, D gene, V gene, CDR3 protein. A D gene is named only where the DNA matches it firmly.

j_gene: TRBJ2-3; d_gene: .; v_gene: TRBV7-6; CDR3aa: ASSLAGASTDTQY
j_gene: TRBJ2-7; d_gene: TRBD2; v_gene: TRBV29-1; CDR3aa: SVGSSGRARYEQY
j_gene: TRBJ1-4; d_gene: TRBD1; v_gene: TRBV2; CDR3aa: ASSEGQANQKLF
j_gene: TRBJ1-1; d_gene: .; v_gene: TRBV11-2; CDR3aa: ASSIRGASGTEAF
j_gene: TRBJ2-5; d_gene: .; v_gene: TRBV5-1; CDR3aa: ASSLVGEETQY
j_gene: TRBJ2-7; d_gene: TRBD2; v_gene: TRBV6-5; CDR3aa: ASSRGGSTPYEQY
j_gene: TRBJ2-7; d_gene: TRBD1; v_gene: TRBV6-6; CDR3aa: ASSYFQGVKQY
j_gene: TRBJ2-2; d_gene: TRBD1; v_gene: TRBV9; CDR3aa: ASSDSGTGDTGELF
j_gene: TRBJ2-1; d_gene: TRBD2; v_gene: TRBV19; CDR3aa: ASSPWTSGRARDNEQF
j_gene: TRBJ2-1; d_gene: .; v_gene: TRBV30; CDR3aa: AWSGLNYNEQF
j_gene: TRBJ1-1; d_gene: .; v_gene: TRBV20-1; CDR3aa: SANRGSEAF
j_gene: TRBJ2-1; d_gene: TRBD1; v_gene: TRBV30; CDR3aa: AWSAGQGAGPSYNEQF
j_gene: TRBJ1-3; d_gene: TRBD1; v_gene: TRBV18; CDR3aa: ASSPPGQPSSGNTIY
j_gene: TRBJ1-2; d_gene: .; v_gene: TRBV30; CDR3aa: AWSGQLRLSNYGYT
j_gene: TRBJ2-2; d_gene: TRBD1; v_gene: TRBV30; CDR3aa: AWSRDRVPDGTGELF
j_gene: TRBJ2-1; d_gene: .; v_gene: TRBV5-4; CDR3aa: ASSLGGRDSYNEQF
j_gene: TRBJ2-5; d_gene: .; v_gene: TRBV5-4; CDR3aa: ASSPLAPTTGETQY
j_gene: TRBJ2-3; d_gene: TRBD2; v_gene: TRBV6-4; CDR3aa: ASSVASGGSTDTQY